One and the same sample provided the 15 T cell receptor beta chains below, sequenced in a study of T-cell reconstitution after alpha-beta-depleted transplantation in children (dated by TCRdb to 2015 to 2016). The method was PCR. Sequenced using an Illumina HiSeq 2500. Molecular barcoding was employed in the preparation of TCR libraries, with unique molecular identifiers being used to normalize TCRbeta repertoire quantification. In TCRdb, the public reads were trimmed at Q25 with fastp and aligned with MiXCR, with productive beta chains retained. Records with the same CDR3 protein are collapsed into one entry carrying the most frequent genes and DNA. This sample is represented by about 590,000 distinct CDR3 sequences; 10% to 15% of them were singletons. Roughly 2.3% of the sample goes to the ten largest clones. The treatment or condition label of this sample denotes: allogeneic hematopoietic cell transplantation with graft depleted of TCRalphabeta T cells and CD19 B cells.

The input for sequencing was PBMCs, mostly from graft donor cells, taken 360 days after TCRalphabeta/CD19-depleted stem cell transplant. The source is a male patient younger than 18 who had a stem cell transplant for acute myeloid leukemia, so the T cells may come from the graft donor.

This clonotype was seen many times. The chain uses TRBV6-2 or TRBV6-3 and TRBJ2-1; D remains unclear. CDR3 size: 11 residues. V was cut by 6 bases and J by 6 bases, with 6 bases left in between. The germline V gene encodes CDR1 MNHEY and CDR2 SVGEGT. CDR3 nucleotides: TGTGCCAGCAGCCGCACCAATGAGCAGTTCTTC. Translation: CASSRTNEQFF.

This clonotype occurred many times. This chain uses TRBV12-3 or TRBV12-4 with TRBJ2-7, with TRBD2 matching 12 bases. This CDR3 is 16 amino acids long. With 5 bases clipped from V and 7 bases from J, the junction kept 12 bases outside the gene matches. The CDR3 reads CASSKRALAGGPEQYF. The CDR3 coding sequence is TGTGCCAGCAGTAAAAGGGCGCTAGCGGGAGGGCCTGAGCAGTACTTC.

This clonotype has ten or more counts. The chain joins TRBV4-3 to TRBJ2-3; 12 bases fit TRBD2. Unmatched junction bases numbered 6, after V lost 2 bases and J lost 0 bases. The CDR3 contains 18 residues. The germline CDR1 and CDR2 sequences are LGHNA and YSLEER. CDR3 sequence (DNA): TGCGCCAGCAGCCAACTAGCGGGAGGGGCCCTTAGCACAGATACGCAGTATTTT. It yields the protein CASSQLAGGALSTDTQYF.

This clonotype has more than one count but fewer than ten. The V call is TRBV20-1, the J call TRBJ2-7; 8 bases match TRBD1. The CDR3 spans 13 residues. V was clipped by 5 bases and J by 3 bases; unmatched bases: 6. CDR1 is DFQATT and CDR2 is SNEGSKA in the germline V gene (reference sequence). The CDR3 here is CSAPGTGFYEQYF. The CDR3 region has the DNA TGCAGTGCTCCCGGGACAGGCTTCTACGAGCAGTACTTC.

In this sample, this clonotype turned up many times. DNA for the CDR3: TGTGCCAGCAGCTTAAGGGGACTAGAAGTCTACGAGCAGTACTTC. Encoded protein: CASSLRGLEVYEQYF. The chain uses TRBV7-8 and TRBJ2-7; 8 bases match TRBD2. The CDR3 covers 15 residues. The ends lost 2 bases at V and 3 bases at J; junction bases unmatched: 6. Germline V gene sequence: CDR1 SGHVS, CDR2 FQNEAQ.

This clonotype was found a few times. The chain recombines TRBV5-1 with TRBJ2-1; the match to TRBD1 covers 7 bases. J was trimmed by 5 bases and V by 2 bases; bases with no gene match: 7. The CDR3 has 15 residues. Germline lookup yields CDR1 SGHRS and CDR2 YFSETQ. In DNA form, the CDR3 reads TGCGCCAGCAGCTTTAACCGGGACAGTAACAATGAGCAGTTCTTC. Translated, it gives CASSFNRDSNNEQFF.

CDR3: CASHLASGSNEQFF. As DNA, the CDR3 is TGTGCCAGCCACCTAGCTAGCGGGAGCAATGAGCAGTTCTTC. The rearrangement joins TRBV3-1 to TRBJ2-1; 10 nucleotides align to TRBD2. Unmatched junction bases numbered 7, after V lost 8 bases and J lost 6 bases. The germline CDR1 and CDR2 sequences are LGHDT and YNNKEL (reference sequence). This CDR3 spans 14 amino acids.

The chain uses TRBV29-1 and TRBJ2-7; D is undetermined. The length of the CDR3 is 12 residues. V lost 5 bases and J 2 bases, leaving 10 bases between the germline ends. Germline loops: CDR1 SQVTM, CDR2 ANQGSEA. The CDR3 sequence: CSVKLLPYEQYF. The CDR3 coding sequence is TGCAGCGTTAAACTATTACCCTACGAGCAGTACTTC.

The chain has TRBV5-1 and TRBJ1-4; TRBD1 is a possible D gene (5 bases). The CDR3 is 15 residues long. The germline CDR1 and CDR2 sequences are SGHRS and YFSETQ. The V end lost 1 base, the J end lost 7 bases, and 14 bases lay between the germline ends. The CDR3 reads CASSLSGELGEKLFF. The CDR3 coding sequence is TGCGCCAGCAGCTTGTCGGGGGAGTTGGGTGAAAAACTGTTTTTT.

This clonotype was picked up many times. The V gene is TRBV7-2, the J gene TRBJ2-5; the D gene is possibly TRBD2 (5 bases). The length of the CDR3 is 18 residues. The V gene's germline CDR1 is SGHTA and CDR2 FQGNSA. The V end was cut by 1 base, the J end by 2 bases, with 20 bases between. CDR3 residues: CASSLVAKRGAVQETQYF. The CDR3 DNA is TGTGCCAGCAGCTTAGTGGCTAAACGCGGAGCGGTACAAGAGACCCAGTACTTC.

The rearrangement joins TRBV27 to TRBJ2-7; 11 nucleotides agree with TRBD2. Per the germline V gene, CDR1 is MNHEY and CDR2 is SMNVEV (reference sequence). The ends lost 5 bases at V and 2 bases at J; junction bases unmatched: 17. The CDR3 contains 19 residues. This CDR3 reads CASSPRGLAGTFITYEQYF. For the CDR3, the DNA is TGTGCCAGCAGTCCGAGAGGACTAGCGGGTACCTTTATTACCTACGAGCAGTACTTC.

This clonotype was observed a handful of times. CDR3 loop: CASSLQGQSSYGYTF. CDR3 nucleotide sequence: TGTGCCAGCAGCCTACAAGGACAGTCAAGCTATGGCTACACCTTC. The chain links TRBV13 to TRBJ1-2, with a tentative D call TRBD1 (6 bases). The CDR3 runs to 15 residues. V was pared by 5 bases and J by 4 bases, with 17 bases between. Per germline, CDR1 PRHDT and CDR2 FYEKMQ (reference sequence).

This clonotype came up a few times. The rearrangement links TRBV7-3 to TRBJ2-5; the D is unclear. V was clipped by 2 bases and J by 0 bases, with 10 bases between them. The germline V gene encodes CDR1 SGHTA and CDR2 FQGTGA. The CDR3 runs to 15 residues. The CDR3 bases are TGTGCCAGCAGCTTACAGAACAGTTACCAAGAGACCCAGTACTTC. This encodes CASSLQNSYQETQYF.

This clonotype was recorded a few times. V usage is TRBV20-1 and J usage is TRBJ1-1, with 7 bases aligning to TRBD1. This CDR3 is built from 15 residues. Per germline, CDR1 DFQATT and CDR2 SNEGSKA (reference sequence). Trimming cost V 6 bases and J 2 bases; bases outside gene matches: 12. Written as DNA, the CDR3 is TGCAGTGCAACGAAGTACAGGGGACCAAACACTGAAGCTTTCTTT. Translated, it gives CSATKYRGPNTEAFF.

This chain uses TRBV28 with TRBJ2-2; TRBD1 agrees at 8 bases. Germline-derived CDR1 and CDR2 are MDHEN and SYDVKM. V gave up 8 bases and J gave up 3 bases; unmatched junction bases: 11. The CDR3 spans 16 residues. The CDR3 region has the DNA TGTGCCAGCGAGAACCGCAGGGGGCCGGACACCGGGGAGCTGTTTTTT. This translates into CASENRRGPDTGELFF.